These 2 T cell receptor beta chains share one sample of origin, sequenced in a study of blood T cell repertoires in COVID-19. Profiling relied on immunoSEQ multiplex PCR, and the TCRdb table lists in-frame clones only, not all of them. The table shows roughly 70,000 clones, with roughly 80% occurring only once. Sequences were obtained from peripheral blood. The receptors were gathered from a man aged 70 or older with COVID-19, enrolled during active disease.

The chain combines TRBV7-2 with TRBJ1-2; TRBD1 matches 8 bases. V was pared by 2 bases and J by 7 bases, with 6 bases of the junction left unmatched. Germline CDR1 SGHTA, CDR2 FQGNSA. The CDR3 covers 14 residues. CDR3 protein: CASSLRQGASGYTF. CDR3 in DNA: TGTGCCAGCAGCTTAAGGCAGGGGGCCTCTGGCTACACCTTC.

The genes are TRBV14 and TRBJ1-1; D is ambiguous. The CDR3 has 12 residues. Germline CDR1 is SGHDN and CDR2 is FVKESK. V was shortened by 1 base and J by 3 bases, with 3 bases between the two germline ends. CDR3 in amino acids: CASSQAYTEAFF. The CDR3, as DNA: TGTGCCAGCAGCCAAGCTTACACTGAAGCTTTCTTT.